One and the same sample provided the 8 T cell receptor beta chains below, sequenced in a study of T cells after yellow fever vaccination. TCRdb itself ran the 5' RACE reads through MiXCR, one entry per CDR3 protein. The table shows a few hundred thousand distinct CDR3 sequences, with approximately 3.8% occurring only once. The material sequenced was PBMCs, taken on the day of the yellow fever booster vaccination. These TCRs come from a man aged 18 to 30 who received the YFV17D yellow fever vaccine.

Ten or more counts support this clonotype. This chain joins TRBV10-3 and TRBJ1-2, with unresolved D. V lost 6 bases and J lost 1, with 6 bases in between. The CDR3 loop spans 12 amino acids. Germline lookup yields CDR1 ENHRY and CDR2 SYGVKD. The CDR3 sequence is CAIRRHNYGYTF. In DNA form, the CDR3 reads TGTGCCATCAGAAGACATAACTATGGCTACACCTTC.

The sample holds many counts of this clonotype. The chain has TRBV15 and TRBJ2-5; tentative D call: TRBD1 (6 bases). Trimming took 6 bases from V and 5 from J, leaving 19 bases between them. The CDR3 has 15 amino acids. Per the germline V gene, CDR1 is LNHNV and CDR2 is YYDKDF (reference sequence). In DNA form, the CDR3 reads TGTGCCACCAGAGAGAGCGCAGGGGTAATCGAGACCCAGTACTTC. It is translated as CATRESAGVIETQYF.

This clonotype was counted only a few times. The rearrangement links TRBV9 to TRBJ1-4, with D possibly being TRBD1 (5 bases). This CDR3 region has 15 residues. V was pared by 5 bases and J by 0 bases, with 11 bases between. Looked up from germline, CDR1 is SGDLS and CDR2 is YYNGEE. CDR3 sequence: CASSLDSSTNEKLFF. The CDR3 bases are TGTGCCAGCAGTCTTGACAGTTCAACTAATGAAAAACTGTTTTTT.

This clonotype came up a few times. The J gene is TRBJ2-7, the V gene TRBV6-2 or TRBV6-3; D gene ambiguous. Germline CDR1 reads MNHEY; CDR2 reads SVGEGT. Trimming left V 2 bases short and J 5 bases short, with 7 bases between. The CDR3 has 12 amino acids. The CDR3 here is CASSYPSNEQYV. In nucleotides, the CDR3 is TGTGCCAGCAGTTACCCTAGTAACGAGCAGTACGTC.

This clonotype has just a few counts. This sequence joins TRBV4-2 and TRBJ2-3, with 10 positions matching TRBD1. This CDR3 comprises 15 residues. Germline V gene lookup returns CDR1 LGHNA and CDR2 YNFKEQ. V trimming: 4 bases; J trimming: 7 bases; junction bases outside the gene matches: 8. CDR3: CASSLGQGDINTQYF. As DNA, the CDR3 is TGTGCCAGCAGCCTAGGACAGGGGGATATAAATACGCAGTATTTT.

The table lists this clonotype with many counts. This chain uses TRBV7-3 with TRBJ1-5, with 7 bases that match TRBD1. Germline CDR1 is SGHTA and CDR2 is FQGTGA. The V segment lost 4 bases and the J segment 2 bases; nucleotides outside the gene matches: 11. The CDR3 loop spans 17 amino acids. CDR3 residues: CASSSRDWGQRNQPQHF. The CDR3 DNA reads TGTGCCAGCAGCTCGCGCGACTGGGGACAGCGCAATCAGCCCCAGCATTTT. The full variable domain, in which reference TRBV7-3 and TRBJ1-5 provide the parts outside the CDR3, is GAGVSQTPSNKVTEKGKYVELRCDPISGHTALYWYRQSLGQGPEFLIYFQGTGAADDSGLPNDRFFAVRPEGSVSTLKIQRTERGDSAVYLCASSSRDWGQRNQPQHFGDGTRLSIL.

This clonotype has a count of ten or more. The chain couples TRBV7-8 to TRBJ2-5; 11 bases match TRBD2. CDR1 and CDR2 (germline): SGHVS, FQNEAQ. This CDR3 spans 16 amino acids. V lost 2 bases and J lost 5; bases outside the gene matches: 7. The CDR3 sequence is CASSLRLAGTQETQYF. In DNA form, the CDR3 reads TGTGCCAGCAGCTTACGACTAGCGGGGACTCAGGAGACCCAGTACTTC.

This clonotype was seen a handful of times. The chain employs TRBV6-2 or TRBV6-3 and TRBJ1-1; TRBD1 agrees at 8 bases. CDR1 is MNHEY, CDR2 SVGEGT, per germline. V lost 6 bases, J lost 1 base, and 13 bases stayed unmatched. The CDR3 has 17 residues. The CDR3 protein is CASSWDRRGGWNTEAFF. In DNA form, the CDR3 reads TGTGCCAGCAGCTGGGACAGGCGCGGTGGATGGAACACTGAAGCTTTCTTT.